This entry concerns a single T cell receptor (beta chain). In replicate PCRs of sorted subsets, around 0.2 ug DNA, 29,000 or so T cell genomes, was used. This table comes from immunoSEQ multiplex PCR, and its TCRdb copy is limited to in-frame clones, with some not included. The table lists approximately 500,000 clones, 96% of them singletons. The data belong to a study of shared clonotypes between healthy human individuals. Study details: Each donor contributed plates that comprised three CD4 naive, three CD4 memory, two CD8 naive and one CD8 memory.

Trimming took off 6 bases at V and 5 bases at J, with 16 bases between the two ends. The CDR3 has 15 residues. From germline, CDR1 is KGHSH and CDR2 LQKENI. All of the donors resided in Nashville, Tennessee, and each was a Caucasian adult. The sequence was obtained from a woman in her twenties or thirties in good health. The material sequenced was naive CD4+ T cells sorted from blood. The subset was: CD45RA+ positively selected. The chain has TRBV18 and TRBJ2-2; D is possibly TRBD1 (6 bases). CDR3 region: CASSGPGQITGELFF. CDR3 in DNA: TGTGCCAGCTCCGGCCCAGGACAGATTACCGGGGAGCTGTTTTTT. The full variable domain, with the rest looked up from reference TRBV18 and TRBJ2-2, is NAGVMQNPRHLVRRRGQEARLRCSPMKGHSHVYWYRQLPEEGLKFMVYLQKENIIDESGMPKERFSAEFPKEGPSILRIQQVVRGDSAAYFCASSGPGQITGELFFGEGSRLTVL.